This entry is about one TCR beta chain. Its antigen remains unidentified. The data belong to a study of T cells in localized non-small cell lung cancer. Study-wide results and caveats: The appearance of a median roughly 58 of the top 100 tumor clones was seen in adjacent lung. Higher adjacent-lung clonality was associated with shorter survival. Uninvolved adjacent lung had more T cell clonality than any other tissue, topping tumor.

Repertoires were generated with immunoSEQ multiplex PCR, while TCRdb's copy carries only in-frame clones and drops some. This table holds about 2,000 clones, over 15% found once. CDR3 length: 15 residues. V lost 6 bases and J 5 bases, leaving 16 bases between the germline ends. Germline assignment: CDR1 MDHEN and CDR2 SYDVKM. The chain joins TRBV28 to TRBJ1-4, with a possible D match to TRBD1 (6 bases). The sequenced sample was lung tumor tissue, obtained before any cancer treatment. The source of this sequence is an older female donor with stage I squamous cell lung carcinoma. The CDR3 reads CASSSGGGDNEKLFF. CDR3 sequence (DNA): TGTGCCAGCAGCAGCGGGGGGGGCGACAATGAAAAACTGTTTTTT.